What follows describes a single T cell receptor beta chain. This clonotype was recorded many times. Its antigen target is currently unknown. Per-base quality was not reported, and no clone a single base away is much larger than it. Expansion of CD8+CD57+ cells had been shown by flow cytometry in the patients chosen for sequencing. Every patient had severe acquired aplastic anemia, diagnosed using the International Study of Aplastic Anemia and Agranulocytosis and Camitta criteria. No patient had received any therapy when blood was sampled. TCR repertoires of sorted CD4+ and CD8+ blood T cells from severe aplastic anemia patients and healthy subjects were deep-sequenced in the study. In the USA, patient enrollment took place under clinicaltrials.gov protocols 00001620, 01623167, 00001397, 00071045, 00081523 and 00961064. Ficoll-Paque density gradient centrifugation was used to isolate peripheral blood mononuclear cells. Before DNA extraction, CD4+ and CD8+ T cells were sorted by FACS or by magnetic beads.

This entry comes from a study of CD8+CD57+ T cells in acquired aplastic anemia (dated 2018 in TCRdb). Background for the entire study: Extracted DNA from sorted CD4+ and CD8+ cells averaged around 3.3 ug, ranging from about 0.19 to 30 ug. CD8+CD57+ expansion was defined as frequency above the mean frequency observed in healthy subjects. Paper-wide results and their limitations: Patients and healthy controls showed no significant difference in CD8+ Simpson's diversity (P=0.060). Although 25 to 30 CD8+ CDR3 sequences were shared by patients and controls, these sequences appeared highly expressed in patients and within the immunodominant clones of patients.

Profiling of TCR beta VDJ combinations and CDR3 sequences used genomic DNA as the template. TCR repertoire sequencing was run on an Illumina HiSeq 2000. As for how the authors treated the data: Repertoires were assessed using TRBV/TRBJ rearrangement plots, CDR3 size and DJ length profiles, and Simpson's diversity index. The most abundant DNA sequence in the deep sequencing data was taken as the immunodominant clone. CDR3 amino acid sequences were screened for sharing across subjects and compared with published repertoires and the VDJdb database. Through fastp at Q25 and MiXCR, TCRdb rebuilt clones from the public reads, retaining in-frame beta chains. CDR3 protein sequences are deduplicated, and each keeps its most common genes and DNA. These V and J calls derive from TCRdb rather than the authors' analysis. For this sample there are 200,000 or so distinct CDR3 sequences; approximately 48% appear just once. The ten largest clones add up to approximately 9.7% of the sample.

This TCR derives from a human donor with aplastic anemia. Material for sequencing was sorted CD4+, CD8+, or CD8+CD57+ T cells (not recorded which) from PBMCs.

The DNA is TGCGCCAGCAGCTCCGCGGGATTAGAGACCCAGTACTTC. Its amino acids are CASSSAGLETQYF. The V gene is TRBV5-1 and the J gene is TRBJ2-5, and perhaps TRBD2 as D gene, on 6 matching bases. V is cut by 3 bases and J by 4 bases, and the space between the germline ends is 10 bases. CDR1 and CDR2 are read off the germline V gene as SGHRS and YFSETQ. The CDR3 sequence holds 13 residues, the cysteine and phenylalanine included. Just CDR3 DNA is preserved here, 39 bases in frame from base 1.